Listed here is a single T cell receptor beta chain. Its antigen is not identified. The source of the sample is a study of beta chain features in type 1 diabetes. Study results and caveats: Patients with Type 1 diabetes showed moderately but significantly shorter TCRB CDR3s in all four CD4+ subsets. Shorter templates might be favored by PCR, and equally so in patients and in controls. There was a possibility that cDNA sequencing over-represented cells with high TCR expression.

The sequenced template was cDNA made from the entire isolated RNA. This table comes from immunoSEQ multiplex PCR, and its TCRdb copy is limited to in-frame clones, with some not included. The repertoire consists of around 170,000 clones, with approximately 8.8% occurring once and the leading ten covering under 0.85%. Germline CDR1 and CDR2: LNHDA and SQIVND (reference sequence). The CDR3 runs 13 residues. V lost 5 bases and J lost 2, with 6 bases in between. The receptor was derived from a woman under 40 with type 1 diabetes. The chain couples TRBV19 to TRBJ1-4; D gene uncertain. Sequenced sample: central memory CD4+ T cells from blood. The CDR3 here is CASSAATNEKLFF. CDR3 coding DNA: TGTGCCAGTAGTGCTGCGACTAATGAAAAACTGTTTTTT.